Below are 27 T cell receptor beta chains sequenced from a single sample in a study of T-cell memory formation after mild COVID-19. TCRdb fed the 5' RACE reads into MiXCR, producing one record per CDR3 protein. The profile shows about 410,000 distinct CDR3 sequences, roughly a quarter of them singletons. The sample comprised PBMCs or a T cell subset sorted from them (not recorded which). These receptors were obtained from an adult woman who had mild COVID-19 (a few samples of this study predate the infection). Cell type and time point are not known.

The CDR3 spells CASTEGQTYEQYF. The CDR3 DNA reads as TGTGCCAGCACTGAGGGACAAACTTACGAGCAGTACTTC. The chain joins TRBV6-1 to TRBJ2-7, with D perhaps TRBD1 (6 bases). Looked up from germline, CDR1 is MNHNS and CDR2 is SASEGT. The V end lost 7 bases, the J end lost 4 bases, and 14 bases lay between the germline ends. The CDR3 is 13 amino acids.

This clonotype was seen a handful of times. The CDR3 protein is CASSFGGQGIDTQYF. In nucleotides, the CDR3 is TGCGCCAGCAGCTTTGGGGGACAGGGGATAGATACGCAGTATTTT. This chain links TRBV5-1 with TRBJ2-3; 10 nucleotides match TRBD1. V trimming: 2 bases; J trimming: 5 bases; junction bases outside the gene matches: 5. Germline V gene lookup returns CDR1 SGHRS and CDR2 YFSETQ. CDR3 length equals 15 residues.

This clonotype came up a few times. In nucleotides, the CDR3 is TGTGCCAGCAGCCTCCCGGAAGGTCAGGGAAGGGCTTTCTTT. Protein product: CASSLPEGQGRAFF. The genes are TRBV7-8 and TRBJ1-1, with D possibly being TRBD1 (5 bases). The length of the CDR3 is 14 residues. Germline V gene data show CDR1 as SGHVS and CDR2 as FQNEAQ. Trimming cost V 5 bases and J 11 bases, with 21 bases left between them.

The rearrangement joins TRBV27 to TRBJ2-5, with TRBD2 as a possible D gene (5 bases). Looked up from germline, CDR1 is MNHEY and CDR2 is SMNVEV (reference sequence). Trimming removed 0 bases from V and 5 bases from J, with 22 bases in between. The CDR3 has 18 residues. CDR3 sequence reads: CASSLSARGISKSETQYF. Written as DNA, the CDR3 is TGTGCCAGCAGTTTATCCGCCCGAGGGATTTCTAAGTCGGAGACCCAGTACTTC.

This clonotype was seen repeatedly, ten times or more. V is TRBV11-2 and J is TRBJ2-5; 7 nucleotides match TRBD1. V gave up 5 bases and J gave up 1 base; unmatched junction bases: 7. The germline V gene has CDR1 SGHAT and CDR2 FQNNGV. The CDR3 is 15 residues long. The CDR3 DNA follows: TGTGCCAGCAGCCTCCGGGACAGCCTCCAAGAGACCCAGTACTTC. This sequence encodes CASSLRDSLQETQYF.

This rearrangement joins TRBV6-6 to TRBJ1-2, with D maybe TRBD1 (6 bases). CDR1 and CDR2 from the germline V gene are MNHNY and SVGAGI (reference sequence). The length of the CDR3 is 13 residues. V was clipped by 6 bases and J by 6 bases, with 14 bases between them. CDR3 sequence reads: CASSTTGFDGYTF. CDR3 DNA: TGTGCCAGCAGCACTACAGGGTTCGATGGCTACACCTTC.

J is TRBJ2-1 and V is TRBV20-1; 10 bases map to TRBD2. The junction had 7 bases not matched to a gene; V was cut back by 1 base and J by 7 bases. The CDR3 has 15 amino acids. The germline V gene encodes CDR1 DFQATT and CDR2 SNEGSKA (reference sequence). As DNA, the CDR3 is TGCAGTGCTAGAGTCACTAGCGGGACGAGAAATGAGCAGTTCTTC. Its translation is CSARVTSGTRNEQFF.

This clonotype was observed a handful of times. V gene TRBV20-1 combines with J gene TRBJ2-1, with D perhaps TRBD1 (6 bases). The germline V gene encodes CDR1 DFQATT and CDR2 SNEGSKA (reference sequence). The length of the CDR3 is 19 residues. V gave up 5 bases and J gave up 4 bases, with 30 bases separating them. The CDR3 here is CSAHPGSLHTGTLYNEQFF. The CDR3 nucleotides read TGCAGTGCTCATCCCGGATCGCTCCACACCGGGACACTTTACAATGAGCAGTTCTTC.

This clonotype was seen only a few times. DNA for the CDR3: TGTGCCAGCAGCGTAGCTGGGAGAACCTACGAGCAGTACTTC. Translated: CASSVAGRTYEQYF. V is TRBV9 and J is TRBJ2-7; possible D gene TRBD2, 5 bases. Trimming took off 0 bases at V and 2 bases at J, with 9 bases between the two ends. Germline CDR1 reads SGDLS; CDR2 reads YYNGEE. The CDR3 consists of 14 residues.

Here the CDR3 DNA reads TGTGCCACCAAGGAGGGAGCCGGTATAGGTGAGCAGTTCTTC. Translation: CATKEGAGIGEQFF. The rearrangement links TRBV6-6 to TRBJ2-1; a weak D match, TRBD2 (6 bases). Trimming removed 10 bases at V and 9 bases at J, with 22 bases between. Per germline, CDR1 MNHNY and CDR2 SVGAGI (reference sequence). CDR3 length equals 14 residues.

V usage is TRBV7-9 and J usage is TRBJ1-2, with D tentatively TRBD1 (6 bases). Trimming shortened V by 2 bases and J by 7 bases, and 14 bases separated the two germline ends. The CDR3 extends over 14 amino acids. The germline V gene has CDR1 SEHNR and CDR2 FQNEAQ (reference sequence). CDR3 protein: CASSLLGAARGYTF. CDR3 nucleotide sequence: TGTGCCAGCAGCTTACTGGGGGCGGCCCGTGGCTACACCTTC. Together with reference TRBV7-9 and TRBJ1-2, the CDR3 gives the full variable domain: DTGVSQNPRHKITKRGQNVTFRCDPISEHNRLYWYRQTLGQGPEFLTYFQNEAQLEKSRLLSDRFSAERPKGSFSTLEIQRTEQGDSAMYLCASSLLGAARGYTFGSGTRLTVV.

This clonotype showed up just a few times. The chain combines TRBV7-8 with TRBJ1-1; 7 bases map to TRBD1. Germline V gene sequence: CDR1 SGHVS, CDR2 FQNEAQ. J gave up 4 bases and V 5 bases, and 7 bases lay outside the gene matches. This CDR3 has 14 amino acids. Here the CDR3 DNA reads TGTGCCAGCAGCCTAGAGACAGGGTTCACTGAAGCTTTCTTT. This codes for CASSLETGFTEAFF.

V gene TRBV27 combines with J gene TRBJ2-5; 10 bases map to TRBD2. The CDR3 has 14 amino acids. The V gene end was trimmed by 4 bases and the J gene end by 5 bases; junction bases not matched to a gene: 4. Looked up from germline, CDR1 is MNHEY and CDR2 is SMNVEV (reference sequence). The CDR3 sequence is CASSSGTSVETQYF. The CDR3 DNA reads TGTGCCAGCAGTTCCGGGACTAGCGTGGAGACCCAGTACTTC.

The chain has TRBV6-1 and TRBJ2-4, with TRBD2 matching 7 bases. The junction had 11 bases not matched to a gene; V was cut back by 4 bases and J by 5 bases. Per germline, CDR1 MNHNS and CDR2 SASEGT. There are 16 residues in the CDR3. CDR3 sequence reads: CASSGSGWTRENIQYF. The CDR3 DNA is TGTGCCAGCAGTGGTTCGGGTTGGACTAGAGAAAACATTCAGTACTTC.

The V and J genes are TRBV2 and TRBJ2-3; a weak D match, TRBD2 (6 bases). Between the trimmed V and J ends, which lost 2 bases and 3 bases, there was a span of 12 bases. This CDR3 region has 15 residues. Germline V gives CDR1 SNHLY, CDR2 FYNNEI. The CDR3, as DNA: TGTGCCAGCAGTGAAACGGGACTTCGTACAGATACGCAGTATTTT. Its translation: CASSETGLRTDTQYF.

This clonotype was picked up many times. The chain employs TRBV20-1 and TRBJ2-1, with D hard to call. The CDR3 runs 16 residues. The ends were cut back, 2 bases at V and 0 bases at J, with 14 bases in the middle. In germline, CDR1 is DFQATT, CDR2 SNEGSKA (reference sequence). CDR3 nucleotide sequence: TGCAGTGCTAGAATCCAGCCCCAGAGCTCCTACAATGAGCAGTTCTTC. Translated: CSARIQPQSSYNEQFF.

The rearrangement uses TRBV27 and TRBJ2-7; D unresolved. Trimming removed 8 bases from V and 1 base from J, with 6 bases in between. The CDR3 has 11 amino acids. The V gene's germline CDR1 is MNHEY and CDR2 SMNVEV (reference sequence). In DNA, the CDR3 is TGTGCCAGCGGGCAATCCTACGAGCAGTACTTC. Its protein product is CASGQSYEQYF.

This clonotype appeared a few times. The J gene is TRBJ1-1, the V gene TRBV4-1, with a tentative D call TRBD1 (6 bases). This CDR3 comprises 16 residues. Looked up from germline, CDR1 is MGHRA and CDR2 is YSYEKL. Trimming removed 0 bases from V and 6 bases from J, with 17 bases in between. The DNA for the CDR3 is TGCGCCAGCAGCCAAGATTGGGGACAAGGGGGTCCTGAAGCTTTCTTT. It is translated as CASSQDWGQGGPEAFF.

This clonotype has just a few counts. The V and J genes are TRBV19 and TRBJ2-3; 7 nucleotides line up with TRBD1. In germline, CDR1 is LNHDA, CDR2 SQIVND (reference sequence). The CDR3 is 16 amino acids. The trim removed 4 bases at V and 1 base at J, leaving 8 bases unmatched. CDR3 loop: CASSTRDSPGTDTQYF. As DNA, the CDR3 is TGTGCCAGTAGTACCCGGGACAGCCCCGGCACAGATACGCAGTATTTT.

The V and J genes are TRBV12-3 or TRBV12-4 and TRBJ1-4, with D hard to call. The CDR3 totals 15 residues. With 4 bases removed from V and 7 bases from J, the gap between germline ends came to 16 bases. The chain's CDR3 is CASSSSWEGSEKLFF. Here the CDR3 DNA reads TGTGCCAGCAGTTCTTCTTGGGAAGGAAGTGAAAAACTGTTTTTT.

This clonotype was found a few times. The chain carries TRBV7-9 and TRBJ1-1; D unclear. V lost 3 bases, J lost 3 bases, and 14 bases lay in between. The germline CDR1 and CDR2 sequences are SEHNR and FQNEAQ (reference sequence). The CDR3 has 15 residues. The CDR3 DNA sequence: TGTGCCAGCAGCTTGGCAATTGGGCCTTACACTGAAGCTTTCTTT. Translating it yields CASSLAIGPYTEAFF.

The chain has TRBV7-2 and TRBJ2-4; 9 bases are a match to TRBD1. V lost 0 bases to trimming and J lost 8 bases; unmatched junction nucleotides: 5. CDR3 length: 15 residues. Germline assignment: CDR1 SGHTA and CDR2 FQGNSA. CDR3 in DNA: TGTGCCAGCAGCTTAGCTCCGGGACAGGGCTACATTCAGTACTTC. It is translated as CASSLAPGQGYIQYF.

This clonotype has only a few counts. This chain links TRBV5-1 with TRBJ2-1; the match to TRBD2 covers 9 bases. Per germline, CDR1 SGHRS and CDR2 YFSETQ. The CDR3 length is 14 residues. With 1 base clipped from V and 7 bases from J, the junction kept 3 bases outside the gene matches. CDR3 residues: CASSLPSGGNEQFF. CDR3 coding DNA: TGCGCCAGCAGCTTGCCGAGCGGGGGGAATGAGCAGTTCTTC.

This chain uses TRBV12-3 or TRBV12-4 with TRBJ2-7; maybe TRBD1 (6 bases). V dropped 6 bases and J dropped 3 bases, with 12 bases sitting between them. CDR3 size: 13 residues. Written as DNA, the CDR3 is TGTGCCAGCAGGGACAGTGAGATCTACGAGCAGTACTTC. Protein product: CASRDSEIYEQYF.

This clonotype was picked up a small number of times. The chain is built from TRBV3-1 and TRBJ1-1; D perhaps matches TRBD1 (5 bases). V gave up 1 base and J gave up 6 bases, with 12 bases separating them. Germline V gene sequence: CDR1 LGHDT, CDR2 YNNKEL (reference sequence). This CDR3 spans 14 amino acids. The CDR3 region is CASSQAKGPAEAFF. The CDR3 DNA reads as TGTGCCAGCAGCCAAGCGAAGGGGCCGGCTGAAGCTTTCTTT.

The J gene is TRBJ2-5, the V gene TRBV5-1; 8 bases fit TRBD2. Trimming at V came to 1 base and at J to 5 bases, leaving 10 bases not matched to a gene. Germline V gene data show CDR1 as SGHRS and CDR2 as YFSETQ. The CDR3 runs to 16 residues. CDR3 bases: TGCGCCAGCAGCTTGTCGCCACTAGCGGAGGAGGAGACCCAGTACTTC. Amino acids: CASSLSPLAEEETQYF.

The chain uses TRBV20-1 and TRBJ2-7; the match to TRBD2 covers 7 bases. J was trimmed by 2 bases and V by 3 bases; bases with no gene match: 7. Germline lookup yields CDR1 DFQATT and CDR2 SNEGSKA (reference sequence). The CDR3 covers 14 residues. The CDR3, as DNA: TGCAGTGCTAGTTGCGGGAGTAACACCTACGAGCAGTACTTC. Amino acids: CSASCGSNTYEQYF.